Here is one TCR beta chain with its context. The antigen is unknown. Trimming at V came to 0 bases and at J to 3 bases, leaving 8 bases not matched to a gene. Germline V gene lookup returns CDR1 DFQATT and CDR2 SNEGSKA (reference sequence). The CDR3 is 16 amino acids. This sample was taken from a study of CD8 T cells in Susac syndrome. Findings of the study overall: Acknowledgment was made by the study that its TCR sequencing and HLA analysis involved a relatively small number of individuals.

TCR beta sequencing was performed on blood CD8+ and CD4+ T cells. The study used treatment-naive patients who had stable or active relapsing-remitting disease as multiple sclerosis controls. TEMRA cells were FACS-enriched, and CD8+ and CD4+ T cells were isolated negatively. The RNA input was about 0.5 to 1 ug, and it was reverse transcribed with random hexamers. Using its own MiXCR run on the immunoSEQ multiplex PCR reads, TCRdb lists one record per CDR3 protein. The sample lists about 250,000 distinct CDR3 sequences, 90% to 95% seen once, with approximately 0.07% in the top ten. Sequenced material: CD4+ T cells from PBMCs. This sequence joins TRBV20-1 and TRBJ1-5; 7 bases agree with TRBD1. This sequence was found in a human donor with multiple sclerosis. This chain's CDR3 is CSARDWGDRHNQPQHF. The CDR3 nucleotides are TGCAGTGCTAGAGATTGGGGGGACAGACACAATCAGCCCCAGCATTTT.